A selection of T cell receptor beta chains follows, all from one sample in a study of OX40 agonist ivuxolimab in advanced cancers. This table comes from immunoSEQ multiplex PCR, and its TCRdb copy is limited to in-frame clones, with some not included. The sample contains around 140,000 clones, approximately 94% of which appear only once. The sequencing used CD4+ or CD8+ T cells sorted from blood, collected in a trial of the OX40 agonist ivuxolimab. The receptors stem from an adult with an advanced solid tumor such as melanoma, head and neck, liver or kidney cancer. The CDR3 runs from the conserved cysteine through the conserved F or W. D genes are given only for firm matches. Clone sizes are given selectively: once, few, many, or a class where the clone is expanded.

j_call,d_call,clone_size,cdr3_length,v_call,cdr3_nt,cdr3_aa
TRBJ2-3,-,once,10,TRBV18,TGTGCCAGCTCATTAGATACGCAGTATTTT,CASSLDTQYF
TRBJ2-3,TRBD2,-,15,TRBV5-1,TGCGCCAGCAGCCTGGGACTAGCGAGAGCAGATACGCAGTATTTT,CASSLGLARADTQYF
TRBJ2-5,-,-,15,TRBV5-5,TGTGCCAGCAGCTTGGCCTTCGGCAGGCAAGAGACCCAGTACTTC,CASSLAFGRQETQYF
TRBJ1-2,-,-,16,TRBV4-3,TGCGCCAGCAGCCAAGAGGGGAACAGGGCCGACTATGGCTACACCTTC,CASSQEGNRADYGYTF
TRBJ2-7,TRBD1,-,13,TRBV7-9,TGTGCCAGCAGCCGATTAGACAGGGACGAGCAGTACTTC,CASSRLDRDEQYF
TRBJ1-4,-,-,11,TRBV20-1,TGCAGTGCTAGTATAAGGGAAAAACTGTTTTTT,CSASIREKLFF
TRBJ1-4,-,-,15,TRBV28,TGTGCCAGCAGTCCCGGGGGGGGCGGCAGGGAAAAACTGTTTTTT,CASSPGGGGREKLFF
TRBJ2-1,TRBD2,-,13,TRBV6-1,TGTGCCAGCACCCGGGGCGGGAGTTCTGAGCAGTTCTTC,CASTRGGSSEQFF
TRBJ1-1,-,-,13,TRBV19,TGTGCCAGTTCGGGGACCGTGAACACTGAAGCTTTCTTT,CASSGTVNTEAFF
TRBJ2-1,TRBD2,-,15,TRBV9,TGTGCCAGCAGAGCTAGCGGGGGGGCCTACAATGAGCAGTTCTTC,CASRASGGAYNEQFF
TRBJ2-2,TRBD1,-,18,TRBV6-1,TGTGCCAGCAGTGAAGCGCCCCCAGGGACAGGGAGGTCCGGGGAGCTGTTTTTT,CASSEAPPGTGRSGELFF
TRBJ2-7,TRBD2,-,15,TRBV18,TGTGCCAGCTCACCATCTAGCGGGGGATCTTACGAGCAGTACTTC,CASSPSSGGSYEQYF
TRBJ1-3,-,once,14,TRBV6-6,TGTGCCAGCAGGAGGCAGGGGTATGGAAACACCATATATTTT,CASRRQGYGNTIYF
TRBJ2-7,-,-,14,TRBV7-2,TGTGCCAGCAGCTTAGCCCCCCCTCCCTACGAGCAGTACTTC,CASSLAPPPYEQYF
TRBJ1-5,TRBD1,-,18,TRBV18,TGTGCCAGCTCACCACGAGGGGACAGGGGGTTGGGGAATCAGCCCCAGCATTTT,CASSPRGDRGLGNQPQHF
TRBJ1-5,-,few,13,TRBV18,TGTGCCAGCTCACTAAGTAGCAATCAGCCCCAGCATTTT,CASSLSSNQPQHF
TRBJ2-3,-,-,11,TRBV7-2,TGTGCCAGCCGAGTATCAGATACGCAGTATTTT,CASRVSDTQYF
TRBJ1-2,TRBD1,-,12,TRBV6-1,TGTGCCAGCAGTACAGGGGGCAATGGCTACACCTTC,CASSTGGNGYTF
TRBJ1-1,-,-,16,TRBV10-3,TGTGCCATCAGCCCCGTACGCGGAGGGCCGAACACTGAAGCTTTCTTT,CAISPVRGGPNTEAFF
TRBJ2-2,-,once,16,TRBV19,TGTGCCAGTAGTAAACAGGGAAGGGGTTACATCGGGGAGCTGTTTTTT,CASSKQGRGYIGELFF
TRBJ2-1,TRBD2,-,14,TRBV7-3,TGTGCCAGCAGCTTAACGGGGGGGAGCAATGAGCAGTTCTTC,CASSLTGGSNEQFF
TRBJ1-2,-,once,14,TRBV2,TGTGCCAGCAGTGCTTCCAGGGGAGGGTATGGCTACACCTTC,CASSASRGGYGYTF
TRBJ2-7,-,-,15,TRBV7-2,TGTGCCAGCAGCTCGGTAGACTCGACCTCCTACGAGCAGTACTTC,CASSSVDSTSYEQYF
TRBJ2-7,-,-,18,TRBV12-2,TGTGCAAGTCGCCCCCGGACTAGCGGGAGTCAGGGATCCTACGAGCAGTACTTC,CASRPRTSGSQGSYEQYF
TRBJ1-2,-,-,13,TRBV30,TGTGCCTGGAGTGTATTTGGGGGCCATGGCTACACCTTC,CAWSVFGGHGYTF
TRBJ1-3,-,-,15,TRBV27,TGTGCCAGCCGCCCCAGGGGATTCTCTGGAAACACCATATATTTT,CASRPRGFSGNTIYF
TRBJ1-1,TRBD1,-,15,TRBV6-5,TGTGCCAGCAGTTCCTCAGGACAGGGAAAACCTGAAGCTTTCTTT,CASSSSGQGKPEAFF
TRBJ1-5,-,-,15,TRBV19,TGTGCCAGTAGTATAGGGCCCCTAGACCATCAGCCCCAGCATTTT,CASSIGPLDHQPQHF
TRBJ2-1,-,-,14,TRBV7-9,TGTGCCAGCAGCTCCGCTAGTAACTACAATGAGCAGTTCTTC,CASSSASNYNEQFF
TRBJ2-5,TRBD1,-,13,TRBV12-5,TGTGCTAGTGGTGTGGACAGGGGAGAGACCCAGTACTTC,CASGVDRGETQYF
TRBJ1-1,-,few,15,TRBV19,TGTGCCAGTAGTCCCCTGGCGGGGAGGAACACTGAAGCTTTCTTT,CASSPLAGRNTEAFF
TRBJ1-2,-,-,11,TRBV19,TGTGCCAGCAGGGCTAACTATGGCTACACCTTC,CASRANYGYTF
TRBJ1-1,-,-,15,TRBV4-3,TGCGCCAGCAGCCGTTACATCCGAGAGAACACTGAAGCTTTCTTT,CASSRYIRENTEAFF
TRBJ2-1,-,-,15,TRBV6-5,TGTGCCAGCAGTTACGCGGGACGACTTCTGCCCCCGCAGTTCTTC,CASSYAGRLLPPQFF
TRBJ2-7,-,-,15,TRBV6-5,TGTGCCAGCAGTGCAGGGCGCCTCAGCTCCTACGAGCAGTACTTC,CASSAGRLSSYEQYF
TRBJ2-5,TRBD2,-,18,TRBV4-1,TGCGCCAGCAGCCAAGCAGATCTCCTTAGCGGGGGGGGAGAGACCCAGTACTTC,CASSQADLLSGGGETQYF
TRBJ1-6,TRBD1,-,19,TRBV4-2,TGTGCCAGCAGCCCGGACAGGGCCCTCGTCGCCTCCTATAATTCACCCCTCCACTTT,CASSPDRALVASYNSPLHF
TRBJ2-7,-,-,13,TRBV6-5,TGTGCCAGCGGCCAGACATTGGGGGGCGAGCAGTACTTC,CASGQTLGGEQYF
TRBJ2-3,TRBD1,-,16,TRBV9,TGTGCCAGCAGCGTTAGGACAGGGCTAAGCACAGATACGCAGTATTTT,CASSVRTGLSTDTQYF
TRBJ1-3,-,-,19,TRBV4-2,TGTGCCAGCAGCCAAGATCACCTAGGGAGCCCTCTCTCTGGAAACACCATATATTTT,CASSQDHLGSPLSGNTIYF
TRBJ2-1,-,-,11,TRBV4-3,TGCGCCAGCAGCCAAGGGTATGAGCAGTTCTTC,CASSQGYEQFF
TRBJ1-2,-,-,17,TRBV7-8,TGTGCCAGCAGCCCAAGGACGGGAACGAACACTAACTATGGCTACACCTTC,CASSPRTGTNTNYGYTF
TRBJ1-1,-,few,12,TRBV7-9,TGTGCCAGCAGTCGAGGGGACACTGAAGCTTTCTTT,CASSRGDTEAFF
TRBJ2-3,-,-,13,TRBV5-4,TGTGCCAGCAGCTTTGGTAGCGGAGATACGCAGTATTTT,CASSFGSGDTQYF
TRBJ1-5,-,few,13,TRBV7-6,TGTGCCAGCAGCCCCAGGGAGCGCCAGCCCCAGCATTTT,CASSPRERQPQHF
TRBJ2-5,-,-,14,TRBV10-1,TGCGCCAGCAGTGAGTCGGGAGCCAAAGAGACCCAGTACTTC,CASSESGAKETQYF
TRBJ2-3,-,-,13,TRBV30,TGTGCCTGGAGCGAAATGGGACTGAATACGCAGTATTTT,CAWSEMGLNTQYF
TRBJ2-5,-,-,15,TRBV18,TGTGCCAGCTCACCACAGGAGGGGCCCCAAGGGACCCAGTACTTC,CASSPQEGPQGTQYF
TRBJ1-2,-,-,14,TRBV5-5,TGTGCCAGCAGCTTGGGCGGGGGCAGGTATGGCTACACCTTC,CASSLGGGRYGYTF
TRBJ2-5,TRBD2,-,16,TRBV4-3,TGCGCCAGCAGCCAAGATGGGCTAGCGGCTCAAGAGACCCAGTACTTC,CASSQDGLAAQETQYF
TRBJ2-6,TRBD1,-,18,TRBV7-2,TGTGCCAGCAGCACCCGCGGACAGGGTATCTCGGGGGCCAACGTCCTGACTTTC,CASSTRGQGISGANVLTF
TRBJ2-7,-,-,13,TRBV6-1,TGTGCCAGCAGTGCTATTGTGGGGTACGAGCAGTACTTC,CASSAIVGYEQYF
TRBJ2-1,-,-,15,TRBV7-7,TGTGCCAGCAGCTGGGCGGGTCATGAGGCCAATGAGCAGTTCTTC,CASSWAGHEANEQFF
TRBJ2-5,-,-,17,TRBV5-1,TGCGCCAGCAGCTTGTCCGACCACTGGACACTCCAAGAGACCCAGTACTTC,CASSLSDHWTLQETQYF
TRBJ1-2,TRBD1,-,15,TRBV29-1,TGCAGCGCCCCCACGGGAGGGGACAGGTCTTATGGCTACACCTTC,CSAPTGGDRSYGYTF
TRBJ1-2,-,-,14,TRBV6-1,TGTGCCAGCAGTGAAGGTCCAGGGCGCTATGGCTACACCTTC,CASSEGPGRYGYTF
TRBJ1-2,-,-,14,TRBV5-5,TGTGCCAGCAGCCTCTGGGGCGACGGCTATGGCTACACCTTC,CASSLWGDGYGYTF
TRBJ1-1,-,once,12,TRBV29-1,TGCAGCGTTGGGCCGACAGACGCTGAAGCTTTCTTT,CSVGPTDAEAFF
TRBJ2-7,TRBD1,-,15,TRBV6-5,TGTGCCAGCAGCTCAACCGGGACAGGGAACGGGGAGCAGTACTTC,CASSSTGTGNGEQYF